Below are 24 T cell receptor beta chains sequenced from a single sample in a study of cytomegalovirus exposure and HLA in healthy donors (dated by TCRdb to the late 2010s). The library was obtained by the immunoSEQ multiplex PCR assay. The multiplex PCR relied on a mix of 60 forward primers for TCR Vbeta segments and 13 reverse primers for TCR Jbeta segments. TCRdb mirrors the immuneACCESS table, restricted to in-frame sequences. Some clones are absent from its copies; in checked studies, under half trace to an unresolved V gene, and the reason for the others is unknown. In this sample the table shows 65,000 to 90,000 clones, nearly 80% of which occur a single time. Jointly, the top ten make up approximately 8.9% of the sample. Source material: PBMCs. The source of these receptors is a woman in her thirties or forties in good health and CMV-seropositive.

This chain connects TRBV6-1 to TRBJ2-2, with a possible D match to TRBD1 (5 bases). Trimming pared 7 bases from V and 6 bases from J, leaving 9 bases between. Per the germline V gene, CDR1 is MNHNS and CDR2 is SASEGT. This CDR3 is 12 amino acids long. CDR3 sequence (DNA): TGTGCCAGCATTCAAGGGGCCGGGGAGCTGTTTTTT. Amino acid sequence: CASIQGAGELFF.

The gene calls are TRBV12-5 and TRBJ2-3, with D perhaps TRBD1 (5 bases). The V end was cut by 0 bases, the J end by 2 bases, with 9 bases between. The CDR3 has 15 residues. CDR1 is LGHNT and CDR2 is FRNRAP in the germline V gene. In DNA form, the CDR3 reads TGTGCTAGTGGTTTGGTAGGGGCGACCACAGATACGCAGTATTTT. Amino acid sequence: CASGLVGATTDTQYF. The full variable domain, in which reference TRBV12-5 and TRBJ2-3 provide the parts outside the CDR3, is DARVTQTPRHKVTEMGQEVTMRCQPILGHNTVFWYRQTMMQGLELLAYFRNRAPLDDSGMPKDRFSAEMPDATLATLKIQPSEPRDSAVYFCASGLVGATTDTQYFGPGTRLTVL.

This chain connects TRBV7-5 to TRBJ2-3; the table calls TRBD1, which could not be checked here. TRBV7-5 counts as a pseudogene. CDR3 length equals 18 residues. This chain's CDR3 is CVRSLGQGKVQCTDTQYF. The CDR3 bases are TGTGTCAGAAGCTTAGGACAGGGCAAAGTGCAGTGCACAGATACGCAGTATTTT.

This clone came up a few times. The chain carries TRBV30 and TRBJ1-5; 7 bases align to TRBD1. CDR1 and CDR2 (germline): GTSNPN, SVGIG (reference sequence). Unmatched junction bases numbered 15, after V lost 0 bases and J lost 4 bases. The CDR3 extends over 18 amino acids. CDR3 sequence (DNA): TGTGCCTGGAGTGTACGAATGGGGGACAGACCTTTTAATCAGCCCCAGCATTTT. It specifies CAWSVRMGDRPFNQPQHF.

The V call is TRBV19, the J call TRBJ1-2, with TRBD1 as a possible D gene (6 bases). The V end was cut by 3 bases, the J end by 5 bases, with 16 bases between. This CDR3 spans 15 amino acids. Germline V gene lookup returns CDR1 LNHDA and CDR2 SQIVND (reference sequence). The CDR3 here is CASSISGTGWYGYTF. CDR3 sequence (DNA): TGTGCCAGTAGTATTTCGGGAACAGGGTGGTATGGCTACACCTTC.

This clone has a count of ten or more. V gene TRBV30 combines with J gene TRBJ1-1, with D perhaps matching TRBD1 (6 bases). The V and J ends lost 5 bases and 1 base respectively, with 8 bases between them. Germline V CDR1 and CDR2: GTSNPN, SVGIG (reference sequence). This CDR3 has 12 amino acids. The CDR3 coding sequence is TGTGCCTGGGGCAGGGGGAACACTGAAGCTTTCTTT. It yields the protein CAWGRGNTEAFF.

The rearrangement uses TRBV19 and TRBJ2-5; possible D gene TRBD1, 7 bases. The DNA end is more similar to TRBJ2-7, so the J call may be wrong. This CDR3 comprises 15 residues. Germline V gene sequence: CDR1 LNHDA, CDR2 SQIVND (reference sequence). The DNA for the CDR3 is TGTGCCAGTAGTATGTCCGGCAGGGGGGACCACGAGCAGTACTTC. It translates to CASSMSGRGDHEQYF.

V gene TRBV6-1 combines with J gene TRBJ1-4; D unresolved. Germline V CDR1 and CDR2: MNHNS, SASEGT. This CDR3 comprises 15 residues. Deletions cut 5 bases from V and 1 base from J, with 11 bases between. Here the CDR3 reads CASSPRSGTNEKLFF. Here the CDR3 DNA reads TGTGCCAGCAGTCCACGATCAGGAACTAATGAAAAACTGTTTTTT.

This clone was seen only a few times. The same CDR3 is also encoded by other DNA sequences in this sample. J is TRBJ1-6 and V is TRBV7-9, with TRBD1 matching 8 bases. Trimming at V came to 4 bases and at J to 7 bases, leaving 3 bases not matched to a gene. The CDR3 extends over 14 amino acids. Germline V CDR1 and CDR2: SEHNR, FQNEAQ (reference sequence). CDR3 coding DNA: TGTGCCAGCAGCTCGGGACAGGAAAATTCACCCCTCCACTTT. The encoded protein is CASSSGQENSPLHF. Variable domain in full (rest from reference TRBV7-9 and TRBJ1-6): DTGVSQNPRHKITKRGQNVTFRCDPISEHNRLYWYRQTLGQGPEFLTYFQNEAQLEKSRLLSDRFSAERPKGSFSTLEIQRTEQGDSAMYLCASSSGQENSPLHFGNGTRLTVT.

CDR3 DNA sequence: TGTGCCAGCAGCTTAGCCGGGACAGGGATTGCAGATACGCAGTATTTT. Translated, it gives CASSLAGTGIADTQYF. The genes are TRBV7-6 and TRBJ2-3, with TRBD1 matching 9 bases. V shed 0 bases, J shed 4 bases, and the junction held 5 bases outside the gene matches. The CDR3 loop spans 16 amino acids. The germline V gene has CDR1 SGHVS and CDR2 FNYEAQ.

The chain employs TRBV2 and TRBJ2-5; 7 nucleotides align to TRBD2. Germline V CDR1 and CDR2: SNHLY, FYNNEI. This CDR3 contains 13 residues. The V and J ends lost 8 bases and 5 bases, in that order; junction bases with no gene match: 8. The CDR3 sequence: CASARDYAETQYF. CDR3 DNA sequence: TGTGCCAGCGCCCGGGACTATGCCGAGACCCAGTACTTC. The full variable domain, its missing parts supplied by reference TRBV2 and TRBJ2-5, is EPEVTQTPSHQVTQMGQEVILRCVPISNHLYFYWYRQILGQKVEFLVSFYNNEISEKSEIFDDQFSVERPDGSNFTLKIRSTKLEDSAMYFCASARDYAETQYFGPGTRLLVL.

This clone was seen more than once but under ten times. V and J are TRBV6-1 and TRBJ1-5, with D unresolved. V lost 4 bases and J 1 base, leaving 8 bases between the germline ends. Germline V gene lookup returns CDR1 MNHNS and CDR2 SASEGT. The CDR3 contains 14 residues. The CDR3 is CASSVTRSNQPQHF. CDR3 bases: TGTGCCAGCAGTGTCACACGAAGCAATCAGCCCCAGCATTTT.

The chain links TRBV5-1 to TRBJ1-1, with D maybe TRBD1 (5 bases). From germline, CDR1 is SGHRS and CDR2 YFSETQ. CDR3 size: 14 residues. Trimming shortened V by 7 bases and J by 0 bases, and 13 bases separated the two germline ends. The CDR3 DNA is TGCGCCAGCGGACCAGGGTTCGTGAACACTGAAGCTTTCTTT. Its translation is CASGPGFVNTEAFF.

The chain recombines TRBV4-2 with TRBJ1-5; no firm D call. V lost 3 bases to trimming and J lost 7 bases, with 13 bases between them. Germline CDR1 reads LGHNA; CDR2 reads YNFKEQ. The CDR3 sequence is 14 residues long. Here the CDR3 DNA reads TGTGCCAGCAGCCAGGGAGTCGTTCGACAGCCCCAGCATTTT. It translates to CASSQGVVRQPQHF.

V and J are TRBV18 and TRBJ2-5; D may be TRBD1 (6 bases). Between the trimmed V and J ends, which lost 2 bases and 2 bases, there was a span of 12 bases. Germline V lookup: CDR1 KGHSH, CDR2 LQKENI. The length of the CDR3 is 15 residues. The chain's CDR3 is CASSPGFTGQETQYF. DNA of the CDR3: TGTGCCAGCTCACCAGGGTTTACAGGGCAAGAGACCCAGTACTTC.

Written as DNA, the CDR3 is TGTGCCAGCAGGGACAGGGGACGGGTTGAAAAACTGTTTTTT. Protein product: CASRDRGRVEKLFF. The genes are TRBV6-1 and TRBJ1-4, with 9 bases fitting TRBD1. V shed 6 bases, J shed 7 bases, and the junction held 6 bases outside the gene matches. CDR3 length: 14 amino acids. The V gene's germline CDR1 is MNHNS and CDR2 SASEGT.

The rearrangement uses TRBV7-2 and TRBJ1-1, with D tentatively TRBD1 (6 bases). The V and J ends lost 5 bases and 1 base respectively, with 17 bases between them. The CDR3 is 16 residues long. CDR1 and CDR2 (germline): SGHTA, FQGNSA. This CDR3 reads CASSTSTRGANTEAFF. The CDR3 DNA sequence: TGTGCCAGCAGCACATCTACCAGGGGCGCGAACACTGAAGCTTTCTTT.

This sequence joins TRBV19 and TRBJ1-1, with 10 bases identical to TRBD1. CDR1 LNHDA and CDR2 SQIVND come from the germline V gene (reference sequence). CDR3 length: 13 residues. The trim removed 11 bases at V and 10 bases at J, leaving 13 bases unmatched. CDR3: CASGVGTGVRAFF. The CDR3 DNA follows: TGTGCCTCCGGGGTCGGGACAGGGGTTAGAGCTTTCTTT.

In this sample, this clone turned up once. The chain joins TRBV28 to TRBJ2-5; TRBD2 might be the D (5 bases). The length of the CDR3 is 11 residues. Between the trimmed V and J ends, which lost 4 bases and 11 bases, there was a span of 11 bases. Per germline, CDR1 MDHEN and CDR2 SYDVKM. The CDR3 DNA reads TGTGCCAGCAGTTCGGCGAGGGAGCAGTACTTC. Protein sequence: CASSSAREQYF.

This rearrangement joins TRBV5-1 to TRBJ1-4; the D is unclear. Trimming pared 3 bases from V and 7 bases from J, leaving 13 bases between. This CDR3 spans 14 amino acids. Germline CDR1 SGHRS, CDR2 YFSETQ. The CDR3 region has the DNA TGCGCCAGCAGCTCACAGACAAGCAGTGAAAAACTGTTTTTT. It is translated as CASSSQTSSEKLFF.

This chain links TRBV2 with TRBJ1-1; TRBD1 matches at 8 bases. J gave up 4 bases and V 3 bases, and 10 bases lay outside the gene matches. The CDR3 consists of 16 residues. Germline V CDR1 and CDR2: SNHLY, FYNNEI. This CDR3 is CASSEAGGLFGTEAFF. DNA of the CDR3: TGTGCCAGCAGTGAGGCAGGGGGCTTATTTGGCACTGAAGCTTTCTTT.

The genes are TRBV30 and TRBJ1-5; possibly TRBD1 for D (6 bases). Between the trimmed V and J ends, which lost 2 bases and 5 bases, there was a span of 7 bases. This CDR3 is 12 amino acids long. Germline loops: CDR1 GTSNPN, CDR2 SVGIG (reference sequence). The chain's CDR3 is CAWSQGHQPQHF. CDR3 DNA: TGTGCCTGGAGTCAGGGGCATCAGCCCCAGCATTTT.

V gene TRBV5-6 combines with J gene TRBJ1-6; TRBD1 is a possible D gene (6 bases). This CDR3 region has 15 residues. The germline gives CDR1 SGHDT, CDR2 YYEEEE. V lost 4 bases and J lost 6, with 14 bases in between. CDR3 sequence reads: CASSQGQGINSPLHF. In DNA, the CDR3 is TGTGCCAGCAGCCAGGGACAAGGAATTAATTCACCCCTCCACTTT.

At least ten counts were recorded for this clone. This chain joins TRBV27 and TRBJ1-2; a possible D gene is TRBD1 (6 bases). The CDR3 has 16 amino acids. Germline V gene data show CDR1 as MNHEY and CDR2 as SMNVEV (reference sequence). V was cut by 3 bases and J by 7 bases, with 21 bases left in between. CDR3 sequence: CASSFELRGTWAGYTF. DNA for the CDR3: TGTGCCAGCAGTTTTGAACTTAGGGGGACCTGGGCTGGCTACACCTTC.